A single sample is the source of the 26 T cell receptor beta chains below, sequenced in a study of identical twins. A single record per CDR3 protein comes from TCRdb applying MiXCR to the 5' RACE reads. This table holds hundreds of thousands of distinct CDR3 sequences, approximately 20% found once. This sample was shared with a second study, whose subject was yellow fever vaccine responses in identical twins.

Source material: CD4+ T cells sorted from blood. The source is a woman aged 18 to 35 in good health.

This clonotype was seen a handful of times. The V gene is TRBV5-1, the J gene TRBJ2-1, with 7 bases fitting TRBD2. The CDR3 covers 14 residues. V was clipped by 2 bases and J by 4 bases; unmatched bases: 3. CDR1 and CDR2 from the germline V gene are SGHRS and YFSETQ. The DNA of the CDR3 is TGCGCCAGCAGCTTTTGGGAGGGGTACAATGAGCAGTTCTTC. Translated, it gives CASSFWEGYNEQFF.

The chain employs TRBV20-1 and TRBJ2-7; perhaps TRBD1 as D (7 bases). Germline CDR1 reads DFQATT; CDR2 reads SNEGSKA (reference sequence). Trimming stripped 0 bases from V and 1 base from J, with 16 bases between. The CDR3 length is 16 residues. The CDR3 sequence: CSARDPQGGGSYEQYV. The CDR3 DNA follows: TGCAGTGCTAGAGATCCTCAGGGGGGCGGGTCCTACGAGCAGTACGTC.

The chain combines TRBV18 with TRBJ2-5, with 10 bases identical to TRBD2. The junction had 4 bases not matched to a gene; V was cut back by 6 bases and J by 0 bases. Germline values: CDR1 KGHSH, CDR2 LQKENI. The CDR3 has 15 residues. CDR3 nucleotides: TGTGCCAGCTCGCAAGGACTAGCGGACCAAGAGACCCAGTACTTC. Its protein product is CASSQGLADQETQYF.

This clonotype showed up just a few times. This sequence joins TRBV19 and TRBJ2-2, with D possibly matching TRBD1 (6 bases). The V end was cut by 6 bases, the J end by 6 bases, with 11 bases between. The CDR3 consists of 13 residues. CDR1 LNHDA and CDR2 SQIVND come from the germline V gene (reference sequence). CDR3 nucleotides: TGTGCCAGTAGGGATAGGGGGTCCGGGGAGCTGTTTTTT. It yields the protein CASRDRGSGELFF.

This chain joins TRBV7-6 and TRBJ2-3; possible D gene TRBD1, 5 bases. The V gene's germline CDR1 is SGHVS and CDR2 FNYEAQ. V gave up 2 bases and J gave up 6 bases, with 21 bases separating them. CDR3 size: 17 residues. The DNA for the CDR3 is TGTGCCAGCAGCTTAACTCCGGAGCGCCGGTGGGGCGATACGCAGTATTTT. This codes for CASSLTPERRWGDTQYF.

The chain links TRBV10-3 to TRBJ1-5, with D possibly TRBD1 on 5 matching bases. The germline V and J ends were trimmed by 6 bases and 1 base, with 13 bases remaining between them. Germline loops: CDR1 ENHRY, CDR2 SYGVKD. The CDR3 runs 15 residues. The chain's CDR3 is CAIREGVESNQPQHF. CDR3 nucleotides: TGTGCCATCAGAGAAGGGGTGGAGAGCAATCAGCCCCAGCATTTT.

This clonotype was picked up a small number of times. The chain recombines TRBV5-1 with TRBJ1-1; D is undetermined. This CDR3 comprises 13 residues. The V gene's germline CDR1 is SGHRS and CDR2 YFSETQ. V lost 0 bases to trimming and J lost 6 bases, with 9 bases between them. The CDR3 DNA is TGCGCCAGCAGCTTGGCCGGCCCTTCTGAAGCTTTCTTT. Its translation is CASSLAGPSEAFF.

The sample holds a few counts of this clonotype. The chain is built from TRBV3-1 and TRBJ2-1, with 7 bases that match TRBD2. The germline gives CDR1 LGHDT, CDR2 YNNKEL (reference sequence). V shed 4 bases, J shed 7 bases, and the junction held 10 bases outside the gene matches. This CDR3 region has 15 residues. The CDR3 loop is CASSPQGERGNEQFF. Written as DNA, the CDR3 is TGTGCCAGCAGCCCTCAGGGTGAGCGGGGTAATGAGCAGTTCTTC.

J is TRBJ2-1 and V is TRBV10-3; unclear D gene. This CDR3 has 13 residues. Germline V gene lookup returns CDR1 ENHRY and CDR2 SYGVKD. Trimming cost V 2 bases and J 5 bases, with 7 bases left between them. CDR3 sequence (DNA): TGTGCCATCAGTGAGGGTAATGACAATGAGCAGTTCTTC. Protein sequence: CAISEGNDNEQFF.

This clonotype was observed a handful of times. The chain uses TRBV10-3 and TRBJ2-3; D may match TRBD1 or TRBD2 (6 bases each). This CDR3 is built from 16 residues. The germline V gene encodes CDR1 ENHRY and CDR2 SYGVKD. Trimming took off 0 bases at V and 1 base at J, with 11 bases between the two ends. This CDR3 reads CAISESRRGGTDTQYF. The CDR3 coding sequence is TGTGCCATCAGTGAGTCTCGGAGGGGGGGCACAGATACGCAGTATTTT.

This clonotype has just a few counts. The genes are TRBV6-6 and TRBJ2-1, with D hard to call. This CDR3 contains 13 residues. V shed 0 bases and J shed 6 bases, with 6 bases lying between them. Germline lookup yields CDR1 MNHNY and CDR2 SVGAGI (reference sequence). The DNA for the CDR3 is TGTGCCAGCAGTTACTCGCGAGGCAATGAGCAGTTCTTC. As protein: CASSYSRGNEQFF.

This clonotype appeared a few times. CDR3 loop: CASSFYPQGSYNEQFF. The CDR3 DNA sequence: TGTGCCAGCAGCTTCTATCCCCAGGGATCCTACAATGAGCAGTTCTTC. The chain combines TRBV7-9 with TRBJ2-1; D possibly corresponds to TRBD1 (5 bases). Germline V gene data show CDR1 as SEHNR and CDR2 as FQNEAQ (reference sequence). The CDR3 is 16 residues long. The V gene lost 3 bases and the J gene lost 1 base, with 13 bases spanning the gap.

Here the CDR3 DNA reads TGTGCCAGCAGCTTACCGGGACACTCAACCGGGGAGCTGTTTTTT. It is translated as CASSLPGHSTGELFF. This chain joins TRBV7-2 and TRBJ2-2, with D possibly being TRBD1 (6 bases). The CDR3 contains 15 residues. V was clipped by 2 bases and J by 5 bases, with 12 bases between them. CDR1 SGHTA and CDR2 FQGNSA come from the germline V gene. Using reference TRBV7-2 and TRBJ2-2 for the parts outside the CDR3, the full variable domain is GAGVSQSPSNKVTEKGKDVELRCDPISGHTALYWYRQSLGQGLEFLIYFQGNSAPDKSGLPSDRFSAERTGGSVSTLTIQRTQQEDSAVYLCASSLPGHSTGELFFGEGSRLTVL.

The V and J genes are TRBV3-1 and TRBJ2-3, with D unresolved. CDR1 and CDR2 from the germline V gene are LGHDT and YNNKEL (reference sequence). The CDR3 consists of 12 residues. V was trimmed by 8 bases and J by 6 bases, leaving 12 bases between them. CDR3: CASGPHGDTQYF. Written as DNA, the CDR3 is TGTGCCAGCGGACCACACGGGGATACGCAGTATTTT.

This clonotype was observed a handful of times. The V and J genes are TRBV27 and TRBJ2-5; D gene uncertain. The CDR3 sequence is 13 residues long. Trimming stripped 3 bases from V and 2 bases from J, with 7 bases between. The germline V gene has CDR1 MNHEY and CDR2 SMNVEV (reference sequence). Here the CDR3 reads CASSFSKQETQYF. The CDR3 nucleotides read TGTGCCAGCAGTTTCTCCAAGCAAGAGACCCAGTACTTC.

This clonotype was seen a handful of times. The chain is built from TRBV2 and TRBJ2-7, with 7 bases lining up with TRBD2. CDR3 length: 13 residues. CDR1 and CDR2 (germline): SNHLY, FYNNEI. Trimming took 11 bases from V and 6 from J; bases not matched to a gene: 13. For the CDR3, the DNA is TGTGCCTCATCCGGGGCTAGCGGTGGCGAGCAGTACTTC. As protein: CASSGASGGEQYF.

J is TRBJ1-2 and V is TRBV10-3, with a possible D match to TRBD1 (5 bases). Per germline, CDR1 ENHRY and CDR2 SYGVKD. This CDR3 spans 13 amino acids. V lost 3 bases and J lost 6, with 11 bases in between. CDR3 amino acids: CAISDRVSNGYTF. CDR3 bases: TGTGCCATCAGTGACAGGGTTAGTAATGGCTACACCTTC.

The chain has TRBV29-1 and TRBJ2-5, with 9 bases lining up with TRBD1. The CDR3 spans 13 residues. The germline V gene has CDR1 SQVTM and CDR2 ANQGSEA. J gave up 5 bases and V 6 bases, and 7 bases lay outside the gene matches. The DNA of the CDR3 is TGCAGCGTACGGGACAGGGTCGCTGAGACCCAGTACTTC. It encodes CSVRDRVAETQYF. Drawing the rest from reference TRBV29-1 and TRBJ2-5, the complete variable domain is SAVISQKPSRDICQRGTSLTIQCQVDSQVTMMFWYRQQPGQSLTLIATANQGSEATYESGFVIDKFPISRPNLTFSTLTVSNMSPEDSSIYLCSVRDRVAETQYFGPGTRLLVL.

This clonotype was observed at least ten times. The chain recombines TRBV10-3 with TRBJ1-1; TRBD1 matches 9 bases. J gave up 6 bases and V 2 bases, and 4 bases lay outside the gene matches. The germline CDR1 and CDR2 sequences are ENHRY and SYGVKD. The CDR3 loop spans 14 amino acids. This CDR3 reads CAISEPRQGAEAFF. CDR3 nucleotides: TGTGCCATCAGTGAGCCTAGACAGGGGGCTGAAGCTTTCTTT.

J is TRBJ2-2 and V is TRBV5-6, with 8 bases identical to TRBD1. This CDR3 is 15 amino acids long. CDR1 is SGHDT, CDR2 YYEEEE, per germline. The V and J ends lost 2 bases and 3 bases, in that order; junction bases with no gene match: 3. CDR3 residues: CASSFLDRDTGELFF. The CDR3, as DNA: TGTGCCAGCAGCTTCTTGGACAGGGACACCGGGGAGCTGTTTTTT.

In its sample, this clonotype was seen a few times. The V call is TRBV3-1, the J call TRBJ2-1; D uncertain. Germline V gives CDR1 LGHDT, CDR2 YNNKEL (reference sequence). Trimming stripped 1 base from V and 7 bases from J, with 5 bases between. This CDR3 comprises 12 residues. In DNA form, the CDR3 reads TGTGCCAGCAGCCAAGTGGCGAATGAGCAGTTCTTC. Translation: CASSQVANEQFF.

This clonotype has only a few counts. The chain has TRBV2 and TRBJ1-5; no clear D gene. The V gene lost 6 bases and the J gene lost 2 bases, with 14 bases spanning the gap. CDR1 is SNHLY and CDR2 is FYNNEI in the germline V gene. The CDR3 runs to 15 residues. CDR3 nucleotide sequence: TGTGCCAGCAGGGACTCCGAGGTTGGCAATCAGCCCCAGCATTTT. Amino acids: CASRDSEVGNQPQHF.

The chain recombines TRBV5-1 with TRBJ2-7; D is possibly TRBD2 (5 bases). CDR3 length: 13 residues. The V end was cut by 5 bases, the J end by 2 bases, with 11 bases between. Per the germline V gene, CDR1 is SGHRS and CDR2 is YFSETQ. For the CDR3, the DNA is TGCGCCAGCAGAGGGAGTAGCACCTACGAGCAGTACTTC. Translation gives CASRGSSTYEQYF. Complete variable domain (other parts from reference TRBV5-1 and TRBJ2-7): KAGVTQTPRYLIKTRGQQVTLSCSPISGHRSVSWYQQTPGQGLQFLFEYFSETQRNKGNFPGRFSGRQFSNSRSEMNVSTLELGDSALYLCASRGSSTYEQYFGPGTRLTVT.

The V call is TRBV5-1, the J call TRBJ2-1; a weak D match, TRBD1 (5 bases). Trimming stripped 1 base from V and 4 bases from J, with 9 bases between. CDR3 length: 14 amino acids. The germline CDR1 and CDR2 sequences are SGHRS and YFSETQ. The CDR3 sequence: CASSLRPGYNEQFF. The CDR3 nucleotides are TGCGCCAGCAGCTTGAGGCCAGGGTACAATGAGCAGTTCTTC.

J is TRBJ2-7 and V is TRBV9; 9 bases line up with TRBD2. J lost 7 bases, V lost 0 bases, and 8 bases had no gene match. Germline V CDR1 and CDR2: SGDLS, YYNGEE. The CDR3 consists of 15 residues. CDR3 region: CASSVGVAGVGEQYF. The DNA of the CDR3 is TGTGCCAGCAGCGTAGGGGTAGCGGGAGTGGGGGAGCAGTACTTC.

V is TRBV11-3 and J is TRBJ2-1; 12 bases are a match to TRBD2. Trimming cost V 1 base and J 0 bases; bases outside gene matches: 19. The CDR3 extends over 23 amino acids. In germline, CDR1 is SGHNT, CDR2 YENEEA. The CDR3 here is CASSLGVATSGSPQTHSYNEQFF. The CDR3 DNA sequence: TGTGCCAGCAGCTTAGGGGTCGCGACTAGCGGGAGCCCCCAAACTCACTCCTACAATGAGCAGTTCTTC.